The clone carrying this T cell receptor beta chain was seen at least ten times. Its specificity is unknown. These data belong to a study of tumor-infiltrating lymphocytes in primary liver carcinoma. About the study: With diameters of roughly 4 to 10 cm, tumors were stage T1-T3 N0M0.

The CDR3 extends over 16 amino acids. Deletions cut 5 bases from V and 1 base from J, with 17 bases between. In germline, CDR1 is SGHDT, CDR2 YYEEEE. Study-wide points: Significantly larger top-250-clone fractions were found in tumors than in blood (p = 0.039).

Total RNA (around 0.45 ug) served as template for TCR beta cDNA synthesis primed by a constant-region primer. Construction of TCR beta libraries relied on three successive nested multiplex PCR rounds employing slightly modified ARM-PCR. Two initial PCR rounds of about 10 cycles each paired TRBV1-TRBV30 forward primers with a C-beta reverse primer. TCRdb re-called the multiplex PCR reads through MiXCR, storing one row per CDR3 protein. Of about 64,000 distinct CDR3 sequences listed, about 71% are singletons. It was from roughly 20-30 mg of unsorted bulk tissue that RNA and DNA were co-extracted. No treatment had been given to the patients, who were chronically infected with HBV.

Specimen: liver tumor tissue from sampling region 4. The subset: tumor region T4, right-lateral pole. V is TRBV5-6 and J is TRBJ2-3; D remains unclear. The receptor was derived from a man between 40 and 49 years old with primary liver carcinoma and hepatitis B virus infection. The CDR3, as DNA: TGTGCCAGCAGTCCGGGTCGAGAGTCGGGCACAGATACGCAGTATTTT. Protein product: CASSPGRESGTDTQYF.